These 9 T cell receptor beta chains share one sample of origin, sequenced in a study of T-cell memory formation after mild COVID-19. TCRdb re-called the 5' RACE reads with MiXCR, one entry per CDR3 protein. This sample has hundreds of thousands of distinct CDR3 sequences, with 28% found just once. Sequenced material: PBMCs or a T cell subset sorted from them (not recorded which). The source of these receptors is an adult woman who had mild COVID-19 (a few samples of this study predate the infection). Cell type and time point are not known.

A few counts support this clonotype. The genes are TRBV7-9 and TRBJ2-3; TRBD2 agrees at 9 bases. Germline V lookup: CDR1 SEHNR, CDR2 FQNEAQ (reference sequence). This CDR3 is built from 17 residues. Trimming at V came to 1 base and at J to 2 bases, leaving 7 bases not matched to a gene. The chain's CDR3 is CASSLGPGLANTDTQYF. CDR3 in DNA: TGTGCCAGCAGCTTAGGGCCCGGACTAGCGAACACAGATACGCAGTATTTT. Complete variable domain (other parts from reference TRBV7-9 and TRBJ2-3): DTGVSQNPRHKITKRGQNVTFRCDPISEHNRLYWYRQTLGQGPEFLTYFQNEAQLEKSRLLSDRFSAERPKGSFSTLEIQRTEQGDSAMYLCASSLGPGLANTDTQYFGPGTRLTVL.

The chain recombines TRBV20-1 with TRBJ2-7; possibly TRBD1 or TRBD2 for D (5 bases each). The CDR3 runs 13 residues. The germline V and J ends were trimmed by 1 base and 2 bases, with 9 bases remaining between them. CDR1 and CDR2 (germline): DFQATT, SNEGSKA (reference sequence). The CDR3 protein is CSARGGDPYEQYF. DNA for the CDR3: TGCAGTGCTAGAGGAGGGGACCCCTACGAGCAGTACTTC.

The CDR3: CSARTGSYGYTF. The CDR3 DNA is TGCAGTGCTAGGACAGGGAGCTATGGCTACACCTTC. The rearrangement links TRBV20-1 to TRBJ1-2, with 7 bases identical to TRBD1. The CDR3 totals 12 residues. Unmatched junction bases numbered 2, after V lost 3 bases and J lost 4 bases. Germline CDR1 reads DFQATT; CDR2 reads SNEGSKA (reference sequence).

This clonotype was detected only a few times. The V call is TRBV7-9, the J call TRBJ2-7; no firm D call. There are 15 residues in the CDR3. The germline V gene has CDR1 SEHNR and CDR2 FQNEAQ (reference sequence). V lost 0 bases, J lost 0 bases, and 9 bases lay in between. The CDR3 DNA sequence: TGTGCCAGCAGCTTAGCGCAGGAGAGCTCCTACGAGCAGTACTTC. Its protein is CASSLAQESSYEQYF.

The rearrangement links TRBV10-3 to TRBJ2-7, with 7 bases fitting TRBD1. J lost 0 bases, V lost 2 bases, and 10 bases had no gene match. This CDR3 spans 17 amino acids. From germline, CDR1 is ENHRY and CDR2 SYGVKD. CDR3 bases: TGTGCCATCAGTGAGGTGGTAGGGGGCCTAAGCTCCTACGAGCAGTACTTC. Its protein is CAISEVVGGLSSYEQYF.

This clonotype occurred a few times. The chain has TRBV2 and TRBJ2-5; 13 nucleotides align to TRBD2. Looked up from germline, CDR1 is SNHLY and CDR2 is FYNNEI. The CDR3 is 15 amino acids. V lost 4 bases and J lost 5; bases outside the gene matches: 4. The CDR3 loop is CASSGTSGRLETQYF. CDR3 DNA: TGTGCCAGCAGTGGGACTAGCGGGAGACTCGAGACCCAGTACTTC.

The J gene is TRBJ2-7, the V gene TRBV6-6; TRBD2 agrees at 7 bases. Trimming removed 0 bases from V and 4 bases from J; junction bases left unmatched: 3. CDR3 size: 14 residues. The germline V gene encodes CDR1 MNHNY and CDR2 SVGAGI (reference sequence). CDR3 loop: CASSYSISGYEQYF. Here the CDR3 DNA reads TGTGCCAGCAGTTACTCAATTAGCGGGTACGAGCAGTACTTC.

In this sample, this clonotype turned up a few times. V is TRBV27 and J is TRBJ1-4, with D perhaps matching TRBD1 (5 bases). Trimming took off 5 bases at V and 3 bases at J, with 13 bases between the two ends. The CDR3 contains 15 residues. CDR1 is MNHEY and CDR2 is SMNVEV in the germline V gene (reference sequence). The CDR3 DNA is TGTGCCAGCAGTCCCGGGGCGAGGGCTAATGAAAAACTGTTTTTT. Amino acid sequence: CASSPGARANEKLFF.

This chain links TRBV19 with TRBJ2-1; D gene ambiguous. Trimming cost V 9 bases and J 10 bases, with 19 bases left between them. This CDR3 has 13 residues. From germline, CDR1 is LNHDA and CDR2 SQIVND (reference sequence). The CDR3 spells CASRKPGEFEQFF. CDR3 in DNA: TGTGCCAGCAGAAAGCCCGGCGAATTCGAGCAGTTCTTC.